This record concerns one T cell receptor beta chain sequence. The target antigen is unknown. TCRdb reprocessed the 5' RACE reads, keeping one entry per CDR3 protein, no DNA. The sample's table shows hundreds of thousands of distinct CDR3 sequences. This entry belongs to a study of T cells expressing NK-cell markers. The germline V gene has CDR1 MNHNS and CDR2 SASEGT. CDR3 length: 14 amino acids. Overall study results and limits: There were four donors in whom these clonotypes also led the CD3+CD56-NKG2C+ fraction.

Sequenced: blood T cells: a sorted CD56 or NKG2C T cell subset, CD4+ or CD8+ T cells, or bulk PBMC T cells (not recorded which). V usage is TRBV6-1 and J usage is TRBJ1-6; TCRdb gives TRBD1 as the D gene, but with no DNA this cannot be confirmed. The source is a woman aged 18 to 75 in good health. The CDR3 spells CASNQKGAWSPLHF.